These T cell receptor beta chains were read from a single sample in a study of blood T cell repertoires in COVID-19. Assay: immunoSEQ multiplex PCR; the TCRdb copy retains only in-frame clones and omits some. The table lists 340,000 or so clones, over 75% of them singletons, with 1% in the top ten. The sequenced material came from peripheral blood. These receptors came from a man aged 50 to 59 with active or convalescent COVID-19. Both conserved end residues are trimmed from each CDR3.

j_call v_call cdr3_length cdr3_aa
TRBJ2-7 TRBV5-1 13 ASSLWKEGSYEQY
TRBJ2-3 TRBV19 14 ASSIRGGIGTDTQY
TRBJ2-5 TRBV5-4 11 ASSPDTAATQY
TRBJ2-1 TRBV2 12 ASSERQGSNEQF
TRBJ2-7 TRBV29-1 11 SVTKTGLNEQY
TRBJ2-7 TRBV18 14 ASSLTTGSTSYEQY
TRBJ2-5 TRBV2 13 ASSQITGVQETQY
TRBJ1-4 TRBV27 11 ASRRTGNEKLF
TRBJ2-1 TRBV5-1 17 ASSLGRSRGLAAFNEQF
TRBJ1-2 TRBV24-1 10 ATGGGSFGYT
TRBJ1-4 TRBV28 10 ASNTYNEKLF
TRBJ1-1 TRBV5-1 12 ASSLPDRGTEAF
TRBJ2-5 TRBV29-1 8 SALQETQY
TRBJ2-1 TRBV18 13 ASSPSVVTYNEQF
TRBJ1-5 TRBV18 13 ASSPEGAGNQPQH
TRBJ2-3 TRBV9 14 ASSARTGVLGDTQY
TRBJ1-2 TRBV18 13 ASSPQKTGSAGYT
TRBJ1-2 TRBV6-2/TRBV6-3 13 ASSYRGTGAFGYT
TRBJ1-2 TRBV10-3 11 AIAPQGVYGYT
TRBJ2-3 TRBV4-1 15 ASSQKPSPSTSGILY
TRBJ2-1 TRBV9 13 ASSPRGTPDNEQF
TRBJ2-1 TRBV4-2 14 ASSQEVAGAGDEQF
TRBJ2-7 TRBV3-1/TRBV3-2 14 ASSRGLAGGFDEQY
TRBJ2-2 TRBV7-9 13 ASSLSRGNTGELF
TRBJ2-3 TRBV3-1/TRBV3-2 14 ASSRRRTGEADTQY
TRBJ2-7 TRBV18 9 ASTREGEQY
TRBJ1-4 TRBV6-5 12 ASRSMVVNEKLF
TRBJ1-2 TRBV28 13 ASSDSQGSPYGYT
TRBJ2-5 TRBV5-1 13 ASSLLTGGSETQY
TRBJ2-4 TRBV28 13 ASSLFGIGKNIQY
TRBJ2-2 TRBV7-2 14 ASSFYRVTRTGELF
TRBJ1-4 TRBV7-2 12 ASSLQGGYEKLF
TRBJ2-7 TRBV5-4 13 ASSFSDRPSYEQY
TRBJ1-1 TRBV19 13 ASSQARRPNTEAF
TRBJ1-6 TRBV2 11 ASDRERNSPLH
TRBJ2-3 TRBV7-2 14 ASSLLAGGHTDTQY
TRBJ1-5 TRBV2 13 ASQKSGQQGQPQH
TRBJ1-1 TRBV5-4 11 ASTKDRGAEAF
TRBJ2-7 TRBV28 11 ASSRGNSYEQY
TRBJ2-3 TRBV4-2 13 ASSQERGATDTQY
TRBJ2-3 TRBV7-3 14 ASSLFLAGAGDTQY
TRBJ2-5 TRBV25-1 13 ASSEWRQGGETQY
TRBJ2-1 TRBV7-3 11 ASSQTVYNEQF
TRBJ2-5 TRBV7-9 11 ASSSPGIETQY
TRBJ2-7 TRBV6-1 13 ASSEATGAGYEQY
TRBJ1-2 TRBV7-2 13 ASSLLGQGMSGYT
TRBJ2-1 TRBV27 19 ASSQDTTGTSGGGGYNEQF
TRBJ2-7 TRBV9 12 ASSVAGDGYEQY